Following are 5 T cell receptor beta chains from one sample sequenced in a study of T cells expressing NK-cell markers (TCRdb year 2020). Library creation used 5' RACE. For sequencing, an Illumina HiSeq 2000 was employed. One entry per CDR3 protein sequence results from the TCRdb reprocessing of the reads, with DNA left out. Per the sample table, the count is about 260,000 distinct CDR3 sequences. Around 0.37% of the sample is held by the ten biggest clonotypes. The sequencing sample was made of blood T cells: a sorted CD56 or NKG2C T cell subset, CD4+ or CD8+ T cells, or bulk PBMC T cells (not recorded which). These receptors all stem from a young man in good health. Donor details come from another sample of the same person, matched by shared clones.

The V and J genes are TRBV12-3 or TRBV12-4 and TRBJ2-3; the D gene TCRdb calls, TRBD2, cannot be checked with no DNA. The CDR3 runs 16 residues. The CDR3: CASSLAGTSRTDTQYF.

CDR3 region: CSARDHGPPGNTIYF. The rearrangement uses TRBV20-1 and TRBJ1-3. The germline gives CDR1 DFQATT, CDR2 SNEGSKA (reference sequence). This CDR3 has 15 amino acids.

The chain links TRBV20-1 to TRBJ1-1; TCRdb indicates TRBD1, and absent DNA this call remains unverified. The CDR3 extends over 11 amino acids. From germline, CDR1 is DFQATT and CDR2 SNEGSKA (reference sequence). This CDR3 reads CSATGGTEAFF.

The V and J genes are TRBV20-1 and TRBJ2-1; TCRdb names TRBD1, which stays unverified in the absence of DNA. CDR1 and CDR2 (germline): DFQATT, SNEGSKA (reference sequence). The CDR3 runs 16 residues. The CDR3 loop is CSAREMGKLRGDEQFF.

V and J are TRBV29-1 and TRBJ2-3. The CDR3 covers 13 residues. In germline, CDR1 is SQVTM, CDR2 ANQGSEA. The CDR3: CSVDVQATDTQYF.